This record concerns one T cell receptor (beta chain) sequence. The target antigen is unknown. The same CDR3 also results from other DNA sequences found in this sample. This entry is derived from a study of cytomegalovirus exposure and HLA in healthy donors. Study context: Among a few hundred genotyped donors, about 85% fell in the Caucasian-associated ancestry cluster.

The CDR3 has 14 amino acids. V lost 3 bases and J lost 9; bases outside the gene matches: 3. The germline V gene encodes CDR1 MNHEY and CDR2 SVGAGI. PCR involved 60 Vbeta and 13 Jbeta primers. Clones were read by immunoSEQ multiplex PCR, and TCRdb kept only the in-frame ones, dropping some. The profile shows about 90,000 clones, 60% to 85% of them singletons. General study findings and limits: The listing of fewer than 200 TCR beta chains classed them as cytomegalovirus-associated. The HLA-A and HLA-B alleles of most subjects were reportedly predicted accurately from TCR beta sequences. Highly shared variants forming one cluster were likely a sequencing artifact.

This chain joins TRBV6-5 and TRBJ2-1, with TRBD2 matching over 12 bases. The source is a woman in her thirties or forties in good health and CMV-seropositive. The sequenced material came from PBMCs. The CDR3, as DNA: TGTGCCAGCAGTTATCTAGCGGGAGGGGGTGAGCAGTTCTTC. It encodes CASSYLAGGGEQFF.